This record looks at one TCR beta chain sequence and its context. The data were taken from a study of blood T cell repertoires in COVID-19. Study-level information: COVID-19 samples from acute and convalescent phases originated in the United States, Italy and Spain. T cells, B-cell-depleted T cells, or PBMCs provided the cDNA or gDNA that served as material.

The CDR3 runs to 13 residues. Trimming left V 4 bases short and J 3 bases short, with 10 bases between. Study processing details: Nucleated cell number was recorded as an estimate derived from reference gene primer amplification. Only in-frame clones appear in the TCRdb table, and some are missing; sequencing was by immunoSEQ multiplex PCR. The D gene and trimming were derived from the DNA, and the V and J assignments and clone size from that table. Of around 300,000 clones in the sample, roughly 87% were seen once. The chain combines TRBV12-3 or TRBV12-4 with TRBJ2-7, with unresolved D. Source material: peripheral blood. The TCR originated in a man between 18 and 29 years old with active or convalescent COVID-19. This chain's CDR3 is CASSSIGHYEQYF. In DNA, the CDR3 is TGTGCCAGCAGTTCCATCGGTCACTACGAGCAGTACTTC.